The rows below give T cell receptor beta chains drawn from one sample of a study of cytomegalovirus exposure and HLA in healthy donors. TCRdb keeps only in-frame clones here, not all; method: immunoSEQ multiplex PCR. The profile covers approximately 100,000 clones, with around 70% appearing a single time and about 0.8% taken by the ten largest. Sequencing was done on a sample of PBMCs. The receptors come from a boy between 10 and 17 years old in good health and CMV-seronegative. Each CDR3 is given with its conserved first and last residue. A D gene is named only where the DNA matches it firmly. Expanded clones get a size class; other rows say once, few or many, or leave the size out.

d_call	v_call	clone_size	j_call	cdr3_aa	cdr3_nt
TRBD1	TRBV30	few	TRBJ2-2	CASKRTGEAGELFF	TGTGCCTCAAAGAGGACAGGGGAAGCCGGGGAGCTGTTTTTT
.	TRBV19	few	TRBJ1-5	CASKKGGDQPQHF	TGTGCCAGCAAAAAGGGGGGGGATCAGCCCCAGCATTTT
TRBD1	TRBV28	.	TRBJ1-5	CASSSPTGTNQPQHF	TGTGCCAGCAGTTCCCCGACAGGGACCAATCAGCCCCAGCATTTT
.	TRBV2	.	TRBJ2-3	CASSESGIFDTQYF	TGTGCCAGCAGCGAGTCGGGGATTTTTGATACGCAGTATTTT
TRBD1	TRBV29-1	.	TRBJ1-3	CSVRTGSNTVYF	TGCAGCGTTCGGACAGGATCGAACACCGTATATTTT
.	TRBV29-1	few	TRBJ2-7	CSGGTEEQYF	TGCAGCGGGGGGACTGAAGAGCAGTACTTC
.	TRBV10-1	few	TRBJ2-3	CASSVRGTNVPDTQYF	TGCGCCAGCAGTGTTCGAGGAACCAACGTCCCAGATACGCAGTATTTT
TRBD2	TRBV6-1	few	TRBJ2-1	CASRIAGDEQFF	TGTGCCAGCAGGATAGCGGGAGACGAGCAGTTCTTC
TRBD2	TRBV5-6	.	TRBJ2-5	CASSPGGSGSQYF	TGTGCCAGCAGTCCGGGGGGTTCTGGGTCCCAGTACTTC
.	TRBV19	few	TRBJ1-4	CASSTRQTNEKLFF	TGTGCCAGTAGTACCCGACAGACTAATGAAAAACTGTTTTTT
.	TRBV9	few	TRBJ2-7	CASSGVVSNEQYF	TGTGCCAGCAGCGGGGTTGTTAGCAACGAGCAGTACTTC
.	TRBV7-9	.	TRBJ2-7	CASSLDGTKDEQYF	TGTGCCAGCAGCTTAGATGGGACAAAGGACGAGCAGTACTTC
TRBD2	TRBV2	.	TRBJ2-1	CASRLAGVLSYNEQFF	TGTGCCAGCAGACTAGCGGGGGTCCTGTCCTACAATGAGCAGTTCTTC
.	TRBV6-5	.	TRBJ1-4	CASKFNYINREKLFF	TGTGCCAGCAAGTTTAATTATATCAATCGGGAAAAACTGTTTTTT
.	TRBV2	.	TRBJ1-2	CASSEDRQAVGGYTF	TGTGCCAGCAGTGAAGACCGACAGGCGGTGGGCGGCTACACCTTC
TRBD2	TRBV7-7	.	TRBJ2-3	CASSLGLAGGADTQYF	TGTGCTAGCAGCTTGGGCCTAGCGGGAGGGGCGGATACGCAGTATTTT
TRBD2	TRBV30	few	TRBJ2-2	CAWDPGRGGELFF	TGTGCCTGGGACCCCGGGAGGGGCGGGGAGCTGTTTTTT
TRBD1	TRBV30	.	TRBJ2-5	CAWNRDRGFEEQYF	TGTGCCTGGAACCGGGACAGGGGATTCGAGGAGCAGTACTTC
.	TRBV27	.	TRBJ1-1	CASSLQGGVTEAFF	TGTGCCAGCAGTTTACAGGGCGGGGTCACTGAAGCTTTCTTT
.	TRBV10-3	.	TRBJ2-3	CAITGFYGTQYF	TGTGCCATCACCGGGTTTTATGGTACGCAGTATTTT
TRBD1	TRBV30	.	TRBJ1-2	CAWTKTGLGWGYTF	TGTGCCTGGACAAAGACAGGGCTAGGGTGGGGCTACACCTTC
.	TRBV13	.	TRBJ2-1	CASRFRIYNEQFF	TGTGCCAGCCGCTTTCGTATTTACAATGAGCAGTTCTTC
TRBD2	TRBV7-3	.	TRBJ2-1	CASSLSGQADGTSGRKPFF	TGTGCCAGCAGCTTATCGGGACAGGCGGACGGGACTAGCGGGAGAAAACCGTTCTTC
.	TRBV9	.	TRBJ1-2	CASSAWTINYGYTF	TGTGCCAGCAGCGCCTGGACAATTAACTATGGCTACACCTTC
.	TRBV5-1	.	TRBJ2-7	CASSLAWSSYEQYF	TGCGCCAGCAGCTTGGCATGGAGCTCCTACGAGCAGTACTTC
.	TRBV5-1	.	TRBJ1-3	CASRPTDSFSGNTIYF	TGCGCCAGCAGACCCACGGACAGTTTCTCTGGAAACACCATATATTTT
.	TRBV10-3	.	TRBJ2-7	CAISRDYEQYF	TGTGCCATCAGTCGGGACTACGAGCAGTACTTC
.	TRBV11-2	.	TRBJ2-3	CASSLASDTQYF	TGTGCCAGCAGCTTAGCGTCGGATACGCAGTATTTT
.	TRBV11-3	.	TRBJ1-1	CASSLRGGEAFF	TGTGCCAGCAGCCTCAGGGGCGGTGAAGCTTTCTTT
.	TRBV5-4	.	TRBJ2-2	CASSGTSSGGELFF	TGTGCCAGCAGCGGAACATCATCCGGGGGGGAGCTGTTTTTT
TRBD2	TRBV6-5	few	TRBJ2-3	CASSFSGKAADTQYF	TGTGCCAGCAGTTTTAGCGGGAAAGCCGCAGATACGCAGTATTTT
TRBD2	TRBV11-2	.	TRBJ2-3	CASSPTSGGDTDTQYF	TGTGCCAGCAGCCCTACTAGCGGGGGGGACACAGATACGCAGTATTTT
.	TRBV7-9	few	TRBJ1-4	CASTPPSWEREKLFF	TGTGCCAGCACCCCACCATCATGGGAGCGTGAAAAACTGTTTTTT
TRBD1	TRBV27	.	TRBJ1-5	CASSLYGGQGNQPQHF	TGTGCCAGCAGTTTATATGGGGGACAGGGAAATCAGCCCCAGCATTTT
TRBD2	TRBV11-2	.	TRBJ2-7	CASSFAKQSTSGSGQYF	TGTGCCAGCAGCTTCGCTAAACAGAGCACTAGCGGGAGCGGGCAGTACTTC
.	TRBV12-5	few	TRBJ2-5	CASGLTGYQETQYF	TGTGCTAGTGGCCTTACAGGGTACCAAGAGACCCAGTACTTC
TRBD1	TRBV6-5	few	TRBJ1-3	CASSYVTGFSGNTIYF	TGTGCCAGCAGTTACGTGACAGGGTTCTCTGGAAACACCATATATTTT
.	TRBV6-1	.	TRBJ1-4	CASSGMGLNEKLFF	TGTGCCAGCAGTGGAATGGGACTTAATGAAAAACTGTTTTTT
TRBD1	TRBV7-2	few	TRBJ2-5	CASSSNRGKETQYF	TGTGCCAGCAGCTCCAACAGGGGCAAAGAGACCCAGTACTTC
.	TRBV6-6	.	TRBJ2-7	CASSGGPPSYEQYF	TGTGCCAGCAGTGGCGGGCCACCCTCCTACGAGCAGTACTTC
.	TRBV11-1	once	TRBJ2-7	CASSFARFYEQYF	TGTGCCAGCAGCTTCGCTCGGTTTTACGAGCAGTACTTC
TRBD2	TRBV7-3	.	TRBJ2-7	CASSLSGGVPHEQYF	TGTGCCAGCAGCTTATCGGGGGGAGTGCCCCACGAGCAGTACTTC
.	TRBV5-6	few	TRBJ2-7	CASSSTGGPSYEQYF	TGTGCCAGCAGCTCTACCGGGGGACCCTCCTACGAGCAGTACTTC
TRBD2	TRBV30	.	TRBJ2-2	CVWRGTSGTNTGELFF	TGTGTCTGGAGGGGGACTAGCGGGACTAACACCGGGGAGCTGTTTTTT
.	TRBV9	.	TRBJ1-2	CASSVGGGRNGYTF	TGTGCCAGCAGCGTAGGCGGAGGGCGAAATGGCTACACCTTC
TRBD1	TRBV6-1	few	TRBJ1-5	CASSEVDRGYLNQPQHF	TGTGCCAGCAGTGAAGTGGACAGGGGCTATCTCAATCAGCCCCAGCATTTT
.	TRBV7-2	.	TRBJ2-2	CASSLYLLTNTGELFF	TGTGCCAGCAGCTTATATCTACTAACGAACACCGGGGAGCTGTTTTTT
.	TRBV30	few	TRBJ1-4	CAWARWAANEKLFF	TGTGCCTGGGCCAGATGGGCTGCTAATGAAAAACTGTTTTTT
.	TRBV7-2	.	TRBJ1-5	CASSSFPRGKANQPQHF	TGTGCCAGCAGCTCCTTCCCGCGGGGGAAGGCCAATCAGCCCCAGCATTTT
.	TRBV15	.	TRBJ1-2	CATSRDRMETGYTF	TGTGCCACCAGCAGAGATAGGATGGAGACTGGCTACACCTTC
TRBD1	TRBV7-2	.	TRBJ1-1	CASSTRQGSAFF	TGTGCCAGCAGCACCCGACAGGGATCGGCTTTCTTT
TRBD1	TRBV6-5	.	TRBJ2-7	CASRNYRGPDYEQYF	TGTGCCAGCAGAAACTACAGGGGGCCCGACTACGAGCAGTACTTC
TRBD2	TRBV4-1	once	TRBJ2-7	CASSPGAGTSGTRAGVEQYF	TGCGCCAGCAGCCCCGGGGCCGGGACTAGCGGGACCAGGGCCGGGGTGGAGCAGTACTTC
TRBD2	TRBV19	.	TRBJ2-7	CASRSGGKRGRREQYF	TGTGCCAGTAGGAGCGGGGGGAAGAGGGGCCGGAGGGAGCAGTACTTC
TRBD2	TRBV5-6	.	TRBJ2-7	CASSPTSGSPGEQYF	TGTGCCAGCAGCCCCACTAGCGGGAGTCCGGGTGAGCAGTACTTC
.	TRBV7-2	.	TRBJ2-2	CASSLKQGTGELFF	TGTGCCAGCAGCTTAAAACAGGGCACCGGGGAGCTGTTTTTT
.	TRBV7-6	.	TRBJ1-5	CASSPTPGQPQHF	TGTGCCAGCAGCCCGACCCCGGGACAGCCCCAGCATTTT
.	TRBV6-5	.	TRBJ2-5	CASSYSPGMETQYF	TGTGCCAGCAGTTACTCCCCGGGGATGGAGACCCAGTACTTC
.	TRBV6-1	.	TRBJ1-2	CASSEPRGESYGYTF	TGTGCCAGCAGTGAACCCCGGGGGGAATCCTATGGCTACACCTTC